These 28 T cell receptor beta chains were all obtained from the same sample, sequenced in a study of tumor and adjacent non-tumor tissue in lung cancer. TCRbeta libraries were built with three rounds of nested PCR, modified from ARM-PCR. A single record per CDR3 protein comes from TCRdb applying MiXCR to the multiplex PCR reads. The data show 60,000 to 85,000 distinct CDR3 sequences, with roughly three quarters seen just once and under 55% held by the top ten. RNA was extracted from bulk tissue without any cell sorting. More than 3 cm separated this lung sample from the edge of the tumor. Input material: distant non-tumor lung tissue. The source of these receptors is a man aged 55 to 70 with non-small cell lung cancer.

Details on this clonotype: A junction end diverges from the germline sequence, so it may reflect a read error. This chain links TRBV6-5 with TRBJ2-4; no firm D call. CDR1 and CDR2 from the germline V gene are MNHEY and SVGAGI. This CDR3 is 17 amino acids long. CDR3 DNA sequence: TGTGCCACCAGTTACCCTTCCCCCGATCTAGCCAAAAACATTCAGTACTTC. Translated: CATSYPSPDLAKNIQYF.

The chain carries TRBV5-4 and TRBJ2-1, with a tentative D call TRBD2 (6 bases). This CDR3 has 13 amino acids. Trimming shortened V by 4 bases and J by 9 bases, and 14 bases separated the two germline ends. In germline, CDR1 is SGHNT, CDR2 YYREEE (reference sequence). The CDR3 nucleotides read TGTGCCAGCAGCCCCGGGACTGGTAGTGAGCAGTTCTTC. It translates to CASSPGTGSEQFF.

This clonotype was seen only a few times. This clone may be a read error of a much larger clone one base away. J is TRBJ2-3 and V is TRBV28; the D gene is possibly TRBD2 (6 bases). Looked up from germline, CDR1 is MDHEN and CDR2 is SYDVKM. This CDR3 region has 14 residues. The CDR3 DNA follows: TGTGCCAGCAGTTTTGGGGGGACCACAGATATGCAGTATTTT. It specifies CASSFGGTTDMQYF.

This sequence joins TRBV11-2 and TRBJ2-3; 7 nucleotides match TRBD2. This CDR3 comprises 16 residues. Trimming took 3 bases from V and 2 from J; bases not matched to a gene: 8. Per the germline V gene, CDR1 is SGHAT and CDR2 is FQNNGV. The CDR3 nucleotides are TGTGCCAGCAGCTTGACGGGAGGTACTAACACAGATACGCAGTATTTT. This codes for CASSLTGGTNTDTQYF. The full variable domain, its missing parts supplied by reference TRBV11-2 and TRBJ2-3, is EAGVAQSPRYKIIEKRQSVAFWCNPISGHATLYWYQQILGQGPKLLIQFQNNGVVDDSQLPKDRFSAERLKGVDSTLKIQPAKLEDSAVYLCASSLTGGTNTDTQYFGPGTRLTVL.

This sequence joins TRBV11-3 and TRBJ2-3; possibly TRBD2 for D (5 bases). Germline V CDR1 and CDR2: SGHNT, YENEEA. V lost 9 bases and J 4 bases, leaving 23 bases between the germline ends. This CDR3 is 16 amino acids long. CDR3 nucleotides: TGTGCCAGTAACTCCGGGCTAGCAGATATCTCAGATACGCAGTATTTT. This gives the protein CASNSGLADISDTQYF.

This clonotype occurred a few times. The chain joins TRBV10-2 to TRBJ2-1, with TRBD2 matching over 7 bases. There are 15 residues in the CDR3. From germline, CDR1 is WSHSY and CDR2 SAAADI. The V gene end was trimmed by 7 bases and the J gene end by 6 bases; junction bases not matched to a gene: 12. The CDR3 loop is CASTNLMGGPNEQFF. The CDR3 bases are TGCGCCAGCACCAATCTAATGGGAGGGCCCAATGAGCAGTTCTTC.

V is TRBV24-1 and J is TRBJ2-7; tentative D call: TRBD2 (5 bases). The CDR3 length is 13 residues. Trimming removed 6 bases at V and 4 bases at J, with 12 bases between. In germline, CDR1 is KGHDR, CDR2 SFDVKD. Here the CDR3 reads CATSIAQDYEQYF. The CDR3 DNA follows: TGTGCCACCAGTATAGCGCAGGATTACGAGCAGTACTTC.

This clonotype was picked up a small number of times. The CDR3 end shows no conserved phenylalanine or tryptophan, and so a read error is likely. The DNA of the CDR3 is TGTGCCAGCAGGGGCAACGGGAGGGGCAATGAGCAGTTCCTC. This codes for CASRGNGRGNEQFL. The chain is built from TRBV6-5 and TRBJ2-1; 8 positions match TRBD2. The V and J ends lost 6 bases and 6 bases, in that order; junction bases with no gene match: 7. Germline V lookup: CDR1 MNHEY, CDR2 SVGAGI. The CDR3 is 14 amino acids.

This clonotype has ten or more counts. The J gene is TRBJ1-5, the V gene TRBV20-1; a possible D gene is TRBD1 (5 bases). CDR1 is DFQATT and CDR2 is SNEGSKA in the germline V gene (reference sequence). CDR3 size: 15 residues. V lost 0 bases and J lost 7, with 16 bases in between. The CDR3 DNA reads TGCAGTGCTAGAGATCTTGACAGACTCAGGCAGCCCCAGCATTTT. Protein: CSARDLDRLRQPQHF.

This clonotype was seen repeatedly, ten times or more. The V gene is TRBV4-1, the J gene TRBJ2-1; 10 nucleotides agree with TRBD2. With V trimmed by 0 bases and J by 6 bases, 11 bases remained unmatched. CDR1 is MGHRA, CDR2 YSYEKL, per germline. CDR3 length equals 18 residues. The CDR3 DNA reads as TGCGCCAGCAGCCAAGAGGGGCTAGGACTAGCGGCCTTCAATGAGCAGTTCTTC. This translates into CASSQEGLGLAAFNEQFF.

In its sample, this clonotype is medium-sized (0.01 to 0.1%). In DNA form, the CDR3 reads TGTGCCAGCAGCTTGGTTCGCTCTGGGGCCAACGTCCTGACTTTC. Its protein is CASSLVRSGANVLTF. The chain couples TRBV5-4 to TRBJ2-6, with D hard to call. V lost 0 bases and J lost 0, with 4 bases in between. This CDR3 spans 15 amino acids. The germline V gene has CDR1 SGHNT and CDR2 YYREEE (reference sequence).

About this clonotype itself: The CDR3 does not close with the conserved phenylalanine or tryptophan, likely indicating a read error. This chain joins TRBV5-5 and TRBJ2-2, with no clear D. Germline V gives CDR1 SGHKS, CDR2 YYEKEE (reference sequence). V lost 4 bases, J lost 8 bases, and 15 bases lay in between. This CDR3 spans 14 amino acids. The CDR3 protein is CASSGVFLAGELFY. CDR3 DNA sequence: TGTGCCAGCAGCGGGGTTTTTTTGGCTGGGGAGCTGTTTTAT.

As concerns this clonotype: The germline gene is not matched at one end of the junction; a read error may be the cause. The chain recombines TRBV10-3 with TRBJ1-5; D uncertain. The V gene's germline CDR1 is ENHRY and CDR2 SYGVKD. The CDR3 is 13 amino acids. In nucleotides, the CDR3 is TGTGCTATCAGTGCTGAGAGGAAAAAGCCCCAGCATTTT. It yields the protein CAISAERKKPQHF.

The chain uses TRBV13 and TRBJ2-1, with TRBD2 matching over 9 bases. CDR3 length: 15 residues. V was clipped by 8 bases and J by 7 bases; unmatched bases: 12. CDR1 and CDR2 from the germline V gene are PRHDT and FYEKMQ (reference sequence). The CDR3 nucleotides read TGTGCCAGCTACTTGCGGACTAGCGCCTGGAATGAGCAGTTCTTC. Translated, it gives CASYLRTSAWNEQFF.

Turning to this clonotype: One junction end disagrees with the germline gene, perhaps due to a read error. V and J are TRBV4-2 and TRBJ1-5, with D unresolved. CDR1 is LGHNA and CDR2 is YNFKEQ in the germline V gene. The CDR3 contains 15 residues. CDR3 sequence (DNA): TGTGCCAGCAGCCAGTCCGGGAGAGGCAAGCAGCCACAGCATTTT. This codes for CASSQSGRGKQPQHF.

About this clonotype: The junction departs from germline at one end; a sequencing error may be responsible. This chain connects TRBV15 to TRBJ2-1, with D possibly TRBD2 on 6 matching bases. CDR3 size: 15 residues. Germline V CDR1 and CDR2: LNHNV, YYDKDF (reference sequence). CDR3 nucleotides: TGTGTCACCAGCAGAGACGCGGCGGGAATGGGTGAGCAGTTCTTC. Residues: CVTSRDAAGMGEQFF.

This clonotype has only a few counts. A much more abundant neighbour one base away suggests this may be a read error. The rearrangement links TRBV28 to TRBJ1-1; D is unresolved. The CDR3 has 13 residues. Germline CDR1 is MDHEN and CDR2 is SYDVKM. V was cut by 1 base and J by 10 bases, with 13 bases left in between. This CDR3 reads CASSLLGSAGAFF. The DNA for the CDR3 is TGTGCCAGCAGTTTATTAGGCTCGGCTGGAGCTTTCTTT.

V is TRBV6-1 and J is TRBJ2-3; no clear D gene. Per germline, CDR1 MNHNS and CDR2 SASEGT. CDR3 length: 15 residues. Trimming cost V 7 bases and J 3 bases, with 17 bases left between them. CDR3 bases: TGTGCCAGCACTGACGGCCTAGGAGAGACAGATACGCAGTATTTT. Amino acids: CASTDGLGETDTQYF.

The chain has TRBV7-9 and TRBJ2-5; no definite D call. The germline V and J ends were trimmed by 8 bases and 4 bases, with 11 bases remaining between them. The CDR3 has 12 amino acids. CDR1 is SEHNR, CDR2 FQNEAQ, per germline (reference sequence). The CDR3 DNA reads TGTGCCAGCGGCATAGAAGCAGAGACCCAGTACTTC. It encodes CASGIEAETQYF.

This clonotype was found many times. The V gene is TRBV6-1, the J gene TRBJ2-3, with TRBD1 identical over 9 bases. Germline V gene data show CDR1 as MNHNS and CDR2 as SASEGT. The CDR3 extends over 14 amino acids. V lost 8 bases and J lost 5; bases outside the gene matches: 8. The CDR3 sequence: CASSETGGRDTQYF. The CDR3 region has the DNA TGTGCCAGCTCCGAGACAGGGGGAAGAGATACGCAGTATTTT.

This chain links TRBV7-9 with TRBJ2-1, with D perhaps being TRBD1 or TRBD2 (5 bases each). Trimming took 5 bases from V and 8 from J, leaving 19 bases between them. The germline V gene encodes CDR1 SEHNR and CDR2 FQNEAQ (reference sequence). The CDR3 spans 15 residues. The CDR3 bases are TGTGCCAGCAGCCCCCGGGACGGAGAGGTCGATGAGCAGTTCTTC. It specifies CASSPRDGEVDEQFF.

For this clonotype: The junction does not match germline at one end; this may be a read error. Here the CDR3 DNA reads TGTGCCAGCAGCCCCGCAGGTAATCCCAATCAGCCCGAGCATTTT. This encodes CASSPAGNPNQPEHF. This rearrangement joins TRBV7-9 to TRBJ1-5, with D hard to call. CDR3 length: 15 amino acids. The germline V gene has CDR1 SEHNR and CDR2 FQNEAQ (reference sequence). Full variable domain (outside the CDR3, taken from reference TRBV7-9 and TRBJ1-5): DTGVSQNPRHKITKRGQNVTFRCDPISEHNRLYWYRQTLGQGPEFLTYFQNEAQLEKSRLLSDRFSAERPKGSFSTLEIQRTEQGDSAMYLCASSPAGNPNQPEHFGDGTRLSIL.

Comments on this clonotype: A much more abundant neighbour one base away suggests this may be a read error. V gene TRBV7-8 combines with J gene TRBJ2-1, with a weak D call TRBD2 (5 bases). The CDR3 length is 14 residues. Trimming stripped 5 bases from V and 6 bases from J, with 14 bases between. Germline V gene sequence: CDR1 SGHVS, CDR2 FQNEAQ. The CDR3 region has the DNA TGTGCCAGCAGCGCGGAGGACCTGGGCAATGAGCAGTTCTTC. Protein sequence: CASSAEDLGNEQFF.

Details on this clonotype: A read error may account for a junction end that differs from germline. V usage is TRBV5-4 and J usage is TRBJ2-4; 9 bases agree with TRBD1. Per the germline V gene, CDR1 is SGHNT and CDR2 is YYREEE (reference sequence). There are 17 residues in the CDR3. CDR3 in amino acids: CTSSLGRDRDYKDIQYF. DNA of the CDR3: TGTACCAGCAGCTTGGGAAGGGACAGGGATTACAAAGACATTCAGTACTTC.

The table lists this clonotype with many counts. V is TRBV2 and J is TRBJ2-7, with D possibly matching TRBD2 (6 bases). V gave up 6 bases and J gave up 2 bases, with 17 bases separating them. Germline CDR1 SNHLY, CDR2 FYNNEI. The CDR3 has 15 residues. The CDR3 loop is CASSGARGPTYEQYF. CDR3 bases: TGTGCCAGCAGCGGGGCGCGGGGACCAACCTACGAGCAGTACTTC.

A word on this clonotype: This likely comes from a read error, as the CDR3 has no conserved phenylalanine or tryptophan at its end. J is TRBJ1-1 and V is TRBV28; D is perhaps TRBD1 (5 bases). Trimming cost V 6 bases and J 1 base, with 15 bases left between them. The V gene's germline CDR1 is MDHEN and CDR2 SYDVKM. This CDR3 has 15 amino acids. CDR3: CASRPLQEPNTEAFY. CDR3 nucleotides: TGTGCCAGCAGACCCCTACAGGAACCGAACACTGAAGCTTTCTAT.

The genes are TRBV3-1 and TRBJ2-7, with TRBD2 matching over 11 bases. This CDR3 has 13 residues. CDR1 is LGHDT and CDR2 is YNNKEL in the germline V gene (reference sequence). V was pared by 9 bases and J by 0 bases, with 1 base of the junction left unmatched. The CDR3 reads CASSGRASYEQYF. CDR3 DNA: TGTGCCAGTAGCGGGAGGGCCTCCTACGAGCAGTACTTC.

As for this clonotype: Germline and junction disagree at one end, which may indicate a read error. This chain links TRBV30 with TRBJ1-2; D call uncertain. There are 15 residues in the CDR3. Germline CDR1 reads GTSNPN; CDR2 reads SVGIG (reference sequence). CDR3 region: CAWSVRAGSNYGYTF. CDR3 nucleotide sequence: TGTGCCTGGAGTGTTAGAGCGGGCAGTAACTATGGTTACACCTTC.